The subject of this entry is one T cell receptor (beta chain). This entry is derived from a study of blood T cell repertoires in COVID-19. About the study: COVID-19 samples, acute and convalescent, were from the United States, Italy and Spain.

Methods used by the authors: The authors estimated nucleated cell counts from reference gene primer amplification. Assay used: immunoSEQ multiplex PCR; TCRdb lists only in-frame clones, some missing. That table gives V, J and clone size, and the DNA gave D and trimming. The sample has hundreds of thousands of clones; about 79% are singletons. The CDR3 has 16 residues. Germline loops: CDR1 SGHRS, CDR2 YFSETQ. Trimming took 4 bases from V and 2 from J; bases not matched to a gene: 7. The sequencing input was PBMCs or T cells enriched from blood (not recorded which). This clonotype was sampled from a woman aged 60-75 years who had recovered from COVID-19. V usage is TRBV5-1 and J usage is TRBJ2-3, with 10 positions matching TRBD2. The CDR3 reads CASSPASGSFTDTQYF. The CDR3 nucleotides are TGCGCCAGCAGCCCAGCTAGCGGGAGCTTCACAGATACGCAGTATTTT.